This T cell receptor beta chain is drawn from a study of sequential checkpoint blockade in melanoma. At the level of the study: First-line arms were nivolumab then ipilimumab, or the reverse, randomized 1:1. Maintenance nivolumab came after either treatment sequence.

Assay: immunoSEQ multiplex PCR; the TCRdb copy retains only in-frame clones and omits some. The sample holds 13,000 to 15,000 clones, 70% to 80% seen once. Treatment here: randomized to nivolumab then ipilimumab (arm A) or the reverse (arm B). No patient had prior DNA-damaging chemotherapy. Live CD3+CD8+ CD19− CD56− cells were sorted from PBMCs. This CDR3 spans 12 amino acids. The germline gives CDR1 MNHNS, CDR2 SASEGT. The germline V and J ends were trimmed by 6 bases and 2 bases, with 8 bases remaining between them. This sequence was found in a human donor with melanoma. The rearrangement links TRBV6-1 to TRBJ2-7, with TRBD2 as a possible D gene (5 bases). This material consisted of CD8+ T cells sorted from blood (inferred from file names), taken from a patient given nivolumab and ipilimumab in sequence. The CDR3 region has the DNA TGTGCCAGCAGCCGCGGGCCCTACGAGCAGTACTTC. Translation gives CASSRGPYEQYF.